The present T cell receptor (beta chain) was sequenced within a study of siplizumab effects on memory and regulatory T cells. General study points: Among alloreactive clones, only a minor fraction mapped to unstimulated subsets. Naive T cells apparently outstripped memory cells in diversity and seemed major alloresponse contributors.

The data were produced by immunoSEQ multiplex PCR, yet TCRdb's version contains in-frame clones alone and is incomplete. The sample records tens of thousands of clones, around 96% being singletons. On this clone itself: Antigen specificity is unknown.

Sequencing was done on a sample of naive CD8+ T cells sorted from blood. The TCR sequence derives from a human donor in good health.

CDR3 nucleotides: TGTGCCAGTAGTCCACAGGGGGGACAGCCCCAGCATTTT. Its protein product is CASSPQGGQPQHF. The rearrangement uses TRBV19 and TRBJ1-5, with 8 bases lining up with TRBD1. The J segment lost 7 bases and the V segment lost 5 bases, leaving 4 bases of the junction unmatched. This CDR3 region has 13 residues. CDR1 is LNHDA, CDR2 SQIVND, per germline (reference sequence).